These 20 T cell receptor beta chains were sequenced from one sample in a study of response to subunit inactivated influenza vaccine. TCRdb re-analysed the RT-PCR reads in MiXCR, keeping a single row per CDR3 protein. In the table there are fewer than 600,000 distinct CDR3 sequences, less than 7.5% of which are singletons. The material was PBMCs from blood, obtained around 25 months after vaccination. The receptors come from a man between 50 and 69 years old who received an inactivated influenza vaccine.

This sequence joins TRBV6-1 and TRBJ2-4; 7 bases map to TRBD1. The CDR3 is made up of 13 amino acids. Trimming at V came to 0 bases and at J to 14 bases, leaving 7 bases not matched to a gene. Germline CDR1 is MNHNS and CDR2 is SASEGT. CDR3 coding DNA: TGTGCCAGCAGTGAAGCGACCTCAGGGACAGAGTACTTC. The encoded protein is CASSEATSGTEYF.

This clonotype was detected many times. The J gene is TRBJ1-3, the V gene TRBV15; D may be TRBD1 (6 bases). The CDR3 length is 16 residues. Germline values: CDR1 LNHNV, CDR2 YYDKDF (reference sequence). Trimming cost V 0 bases and J 0 bases, with 9 bases left between them. The CDR3 here is CATSREGGGSGNTIYF. CDR3 bases: TGTGCCACCAGCAGAGAAGGGGGGGGCTCTGGAAACACCATATATTTT.

This clonotype has a count of ten or more. The rearrangement uses TRBV7-2 and TRBJ2-3; TRBD2 matches at 9 bases. Germline V gene data show CDR1 as SGHTA and CDR2 as FQGNSA. The CDR3 loop spans 16 amino acids. The ends lost 2 bases at V and 3 bases at J; junction bases unmatched: 6. The CDR3 nucleotides read TGTGCCAGCAGCTTATCGCGGGGGGGTAGGACAGATACGCAGTATTTT. Translating it yields CASSLSRGGRTDTQYF.

This clonotype was recorded a few times. The chain couples TRBV20-1 to TRBJ2-3; 8 nucleotides agree with TRBD1. After removal of 6 bases from V and 3 bases from J, the junction contained 14 bases not matched to a gene. Germline-derived CDR1 and CDR2 are DFQATT and SNEGSKA (reference sequence). This CDR3 has 16 amino acids. The CDR3 DNA follows: TGCAGTGCAACGAGCAGTGGACAGGGTGCAACAGATACGCAGTATTTT. It codes for CSATSSGQGATDTQYF.

The chain recombines TRBV4-1 with TRBJ1-1, with 10 bases fitting TRBD1. In germline, CDR1 is MGHRA, CDR2 YSYEKL. CDR3 length: 16 residues. V was clipped by 4 bases and J by 5 bases; unmatched bases: 10. The CDR3 nucleotides read TGCGCCAGCAGCCGCGGATGGGGGGACAGGGGAACTGAAGCTTTCTTT. Encoded protein: CASSRGWGDRGTEAFF.

This clonotype was found many times. J is TRBJ2-5 and V is TRBV15, with TRBD2 matching 7 bases. Germline CDR1 LNHNV, CDR2 YYDKDF (reference sequence). This CDR3 spans 16 amino acids. Losses at the gene ends were 1 base for V and 5 bases for J; bases not matched to a gene: 10. The CDR3 coding sequence is TGTGCCACCAGCAGAGGAGCGGGAATAGGTTGGGAGACCCAGTACTTC. Protein: CATSRGAGIGWETQYF.

The J gene is TRBJ2-7, the V gene TRBV6-2 or TRBV6-3, with 8 bases that match TRBD1. Unmatched junction bases numbered 10, after V lost 1 base and J lost 5 bases. The CDR3 runs to 16 residues. Germline V gene lookup returns CDR1 MNHEY and CDR2 SVGEGT. The CDR3 spells CASSYYAPGTGDEQYF. The DNA for the CDR3 is TGTGCCAGCAGTTACTATGCCCCCGGGACAGGAGACGAGCAGTACTTC.

The gene calls are TRBV6-2 or TRBV6-3 and TRBJ2-6; 9 bases are a match to TRBD2. Germline-derived CDR1 and CDR2 are MNHEY and SVGEGT. This CDR3 is 15 amino acids long. V shed 3 bases, J shed 12 bases, and the junction held 9 bases outside the gene matches. CDR3 amino acids: CASSYRVGSGGVLTF. The CDR3 nucleotides are TGTGCCAGCAGTTATCGCGTCGGTAGCGGGGGCGTCCTGACTTTC.

The V and J genes are TRBV5-1 and TRBJ1-6, with D tentatively TRBD1 (5 bases). CDR1 and CDR2 (germline): SGHRS, YFSETQ. With 2 bases removed from V and 6 bases from J, the gap between germline ends came to 15 bases. The CDR3 is 16 residues long. The CDR3 is CASSLSPPGLNSPLHF. The CDR3 coding sequence is TGCGCCAGCAGCTTATCCCCCCCGGGACTTAATTCACCCCTCCACTTT.

A few counts support this clonotype. The rearrangement links TRBV7-3 to TRBJ2-1, with TRBD2 matching over 12 bases. CDR1 SGHTA and CDR2 FQGTGA come from the germline V gene. The CDR3 consists of 16 residues. Trimming removed 6 bases from V and 3 bases from J; junction bases left unmatched: 6. The CDR3 reads CASSPTSGRLYNEQFF. For the CDR3, the DNA is TGTGCCAGCAGTCCTACTAGCGGGAGGCTCTACAATGAGCAGTTCTTC.

The chain is built from TRBV11-1 and TRBJ2-2; maybe TRBD2 (5 bases). The CDR3 spans 15 residues. Trimming took off 1 base at V and 7 bases at J, with 13 bases between the two ends. CDR1 is SGHAT and CDR2 is FQDESV in the germline V gene (reference sequence). The DNA of the CDR3 is TGTGCCAGCAGCTTAGAAAGACCGGGGAGCGGGGAGCTGTTTTTT. Its translation is CASSLERPGSGELFF.

This clonotype was counted many times. The CDR3 coding sequence is TGTGCCAGCAGCTCCGGACTGGACAATGAGCAGTTCTTC. This encodes CASSSGLDNEQFF. V usage is TRBV7-2 and J usage is TRBJ2-1; D may be TRBD2 (5 bases). Germline CDR1 is SGHTA and CDR2 is FQGNSA. The CDR3 has 13 amino acids. Trimming shortened V by 4 bases and J by 5 bases, and 9 bases separated the two germline ends.

This clonotype was counted between two and nine times. This chain uses TRBV5-1 with TRBJ2-7; D may be TRBD2 (6 bases). This CDR3 contains 16 residues. The V and J ends lost 6 bases and 2 bases respectively, with 21 bases between them. Germline CDR1 reads SGHRS; CDR2 reads YFSETQ. This chain's CDR3 is CASTVGGGRSTYEQYF. The CDR3 DNA reads as TGCGCCAGCACCGTTGGGGGTGGGAGGTCAACCTACGAGCAGTACTTC.

This rearrangement joins TRBV7-2 to TRBJ2-1; 10 nucleotides align to TRBD2. Per the germline V gene, CDR1 is SGHTA and CDR2 is FQGNSA. V lost 2 bases and J lost 4; bases outside the gene matches: 8. There are 17 residues in the CDR3. DNA for the CDR3: TGTGCCAGCAGCTTACTCGCTAGCGGGGGACTATACAATGAGCAGTTCTTC. The encoded protein is CASSLLASGGLYNEQFF.

This clonotype showed up many times. The genes are TRBV7-2 and TRBJ2-5, with D hard to call. CDR3 length: 13 amino acids. V lost 7 bases, J lost 3 bases, and 12 bases lay in between. Per the germline V gene, CDR1 is SGHTA and CDR2 is FQGNSA. CDR3 sequence (DNA): TGTGCCAGCAACCACCAAAACGAAGAGACCCAGTACTTC. This codes for CASNHQNEETQYF.

This clonotype was detected ten times or more. The rearrangement joins TRBV12-3 or TRBV12-4 to TRBJ2-1; D might be TRBD2 (6 bases). The ends were cut back, 3 bases at V and 6 bases at J, with 9 bases in the middle. This CDR3 has 13 residues. In DNA, the CDR3 is TGTGCCAGCAGTTTGTTGGAGGGCAATGAGCAGTTCTTC. The encoded protein is CASSLLEGNEQFF.

The J gene is TRBJ1-4, the V gene TRBV6-2 or TRBV6-3; TRBD1 might be the D (5 bases). Germline-derived CDR1 and CDR2 are MNHEY and SVGEGT. With 2 bases removed from V and 8 bases from J, the gap between germline ends came to 9 bases. This CDR3 contains 13 residues. The CDR3 sequence: CASSYPWGEKLFF. As DNA, the CDR3 is TGTGCCAGCAGTTACCCCTGGGGCGAAAAACTGTTTTTT.

This clonotype was seen at least ten times. The rearrangement uses TRBV12-3 or TRBV12-4 and TRBJ2-1; D gene uncertain. CDR3 length: 12 residues. The germline V and J ends were trimmed by 5 bases and 7 bases, with 9 bases remaining between them. CDR3 bases: TGTGCCAGCAGTCCCACCCATAATGAGCAGTTCTTC. Translating it yields CASSPTHNEQFF.

V gene TRBV25-1 combines with J gene TRBJ2-7; 7 bases align to TRBD1. The CDR3 is 13 amino acids. Germline V CDR1 and CDR2: MGHDK, SYGVNS. The V and J ends lost 7 bases and 6 bases, in that order; junction bases with no gene match: 9. The CDR3 region has the DNA TGTGCCAGCAAGGAGACAGGGTATAGCGAGCAGTACTTC. Translated: CASKETGYSEQYF.

In its sample, this clonotype was seen a few times. This chain joins TRBV10-3 and TRBJ2-3; TRBD2 aligns across 11 bases. Trimming at V came to 0 bases and at J to 4 bases, leaving 12 bases not matched to a gene. CDR1 and CDR2 from the germline V gene are ENHRY and SYGVKD. The CDR3 is 19 residues long. Here the CDR3 DNA reads TGTGCCATCAGTGAGTCCGAACGTCTAGCGGGAGGACTTGCAGATACGCAGTATTTT. This codes for CAISESERLAGGLADTQYF.